This passage covers 3 T cell receptor beta chains from one sample sequenced in a study of T cells in women clearing cervical HPV infection. Assay used: immunoSEQ multiplex PCR; TCRdb lists only in-frame clones, some missing. The sample yields about 34,000 clones, of which the top ten take up 1.4%. The source material was blood buffy coat. Receptors were obtained from a woman aged 18 to 75 with a cervical HPV16 infection that either progressed to CIN3+ or cleared (not recorded which).

Remarks on this clone: The read terminates 3 residues ahead of where the CDR3 ends, so the germline J gene completes it. This chain connects TRBV18 to TRBJ2-3, with 12 bases identical to TRBD2. Germline V gives CDR1 KGHSH, CDR2 LQKENI. The CDR3 extends over 17 amino acids. The CDR3: CASSLTPPSGGDETQYF. CDR3 bases read: TGTGCCAGCTCGCTTACCCCGCCTAGCGGGGGGGATGAGACG.

Worth noting for this clone: Read data end 3 residues before the CDR3 end; the end is taken from the germline J gene. The chain joins TRBV5-1 to TRBJ2-5, with a tentative D call TRBD2 (6 bases). The length of the CDR3 is 15 residues. Trimming shortened V by 4 bases and J by 5 bases, and 18 bases separated the two germline ends. The germline V gene encodes CDR1 SGHRS and CDR2 YFSETQ. The sequenced CDR3 bases are TGCGCCAGCAGCGGCGGGGCCCTAGCCGTGGAGACC. Amino acid sequence: CASSGGALAVET. The entire CDR3 reads CASSGGALAVETQYF.

Of note for this clone: The read falls 3 residues short of the CDR3 end, and the missing part is taken from the germline J gene. The chain has TRBV29-1 and TRBJ2-5; TRBD1 might be the D (5 bases). V lost 4 bases and J lost 5, with 14 bases in between. CDR3 size: 13 residues. Germline-derived CDR1 and CDR2 are SQVTM and ANQGSEA. Partial CDR3 DNA: TGCAGCGTTGTAAGGGGCCCTCAGGAGACC. It yields the protein CSVVRGPQET. The entire CDR3 sequence reads CSVVRGPQETQYF. The full variable domain, completed using reference TRBV29-1 and TRBJ2-5, is SAVISQKPSRDICQRGTSLTIQCQVDSQVTMMFWYRQQPGQSLTLIATANQGSEATYESGFVIDKFPISRPNLTFSTLTVSNMSPEDSSIYLCSVVRGPQETQYFGPGTRLLVL.